Below, 12 T cell receptor beta chains from the same sample are listed, as sequenced in a study of T-cell memory formation after mild COVID-19. TCRdb reprocessed the 5' RACE reads with MiXCR, giving one entry per CDR3 protein. The sample carries approximately 440,000 distinct CDR3 sequences, around 20% recorded once. Material: PBMCs or a T cell subset sorted from them (not recorded which). The receptor source for this set is an adult woman who had mild COVID-19 (a few samples of this study predate the infection). Cell type and time point are not known.

A single count supports this clonotype. This chain uses TRBV30 with TRBJ1-2; 9 bases are a match to TRBD1. Germline assignment: CDR1 GTSNPN and CDR2 SVGIG (reference sequence). The CDR3 has 14 amino acids. J gave up 2 bases and V 3 bases, and 4 bases lay outside the gene matches. CDR3 sequence (DNA): TGTGCCTGGAGCGCCGGGACAGGGAACTATGGCTACACCTTC. Its translation: CAWSAGTGNYGYTF.

At least ten counts were recorded for this clonotype. The chain joins TRBV12-3 or TRBV12-4 to TRBJ1-1; no clear D gene. V was shortened by 6 bases and J by 5 bases, with 13 bases between the two germline ends. CDR3 size: 13 residues. The CDR3 DNA is TGTGCCAGCAGGGTGAGGGTTCGGACTGAAGCTTTCTTT. Translation: CASRVRVRTEAFF.

This clonotype was recorded at least ten times. V gene TRBV11-2 combines with J gene TRBJ2-7; D unclear. V lost 1 base and J lost 6, with 7 bases in between. CDR1 and CDR2 (germline): SGHAT, FQNNGV. This CDR3 spans 12 amino acids. CDR3 in amino acids: CASSLVFSEQYF. The DNA for the CDR3 is TGTGCCAGCAGCTTAGTCTTCAGCGAGCAGTACTTC.

The gene calls are TRBV18 and TRBJ1-1; 7 nucleotides agree with TRBD1. Germline trimming cut 4 bases from V and 1 base from J; bases unmatched to any gene: 9. Germline V gene sequence: CDR1 KGHSH, CDR2 LQKENI. The CDR3 has 16 residues. CDR3 residues: CASSHSQGRGNTEAFF. The CDR3, as DNA: TGTGCCAGCTCACATTCACAGGGGCGGGGGAACACTGAAGCTTTCTTT.

This clonotype was recorded a few times. V usage is TRBV20-1 and J usage is TRBJ2-1; D might be TRBD2 (6 bases). This CDR3 spans 14 amino acids. Trimming took 6 bases from V and 6 from J, leaving 18 bases between them. The V gene's germline CDR1 is DFQATT and CDR2 SNEGSKA (reference sequence). For the CDR3, the DNA is TGCAGTGCAAGGCCGGGACTTCGCATCAATGAGCAGTTCTTC. Amino acid sequence: CSARPGLRINEQFF.

The chain joins TRBV15 to TRBJ1-3; D not resolved. V shed 2 bases and J shed 4 bases, with 15 bases lying between them. This CDR3 is built from 16 residues. Germline-derived CDR1 and CDR2 are LNHNV and YYDKDF (reference sequence). Here the CDR3 DNA reads TGTGCCACCAGCAGAAGTATCCTAGACACCGGAAACACCATATATTTT. As protein: CATSRSILDTGNTIYF.

The rearrangement joins TRBV20-1 to TRBJ1-6; tentative D call: TRBD1 (5 bases). V gave up 3 bases and J gave up 5 bases, with 11 bases separating them. The germline CDR1 and CDR2 sequences are DFQATT and SNEGSKA (reference sequence). The CDR3 covers 14 residues. CDR3 loop: CSASPGTDNSPLHF. The CDR3 nucleotides read TGCAGTGCTAGCCCCGGGACGGATAATTCACCCCTCCACTTT.

The chain employs TRBV14 and TRBJ2-1; D is unclear. With 3 bases removed from V and 8 bases from J, the gap between germline ends came to 14 bases. Looked up from germline, CDR1 is SGHDN and CDR2 is FVKESK. CDR3 length: 14 residues. CDR3 coding DNA: TGTGCCAGCAGCCATAGCCTACAGCGCGATGAGCAGTTCTTC. It specifies CASSHSLQRDEQFF.

This clonotype appeared a few times. The J gene is TRBJ2-3, the V gene TRBV2; a weak D match, TRBD2 (6 bases). The CDR3 runs to 15 residues. Germline CDR1 and CDR2: SNHLY and FYNNEI. The V end was cut by 4 bases, the J end by 4 bases, with 15 bases between. CDR3 residues: CASSVVTGVPDTQYF. In nucleotides, the CDR3 is TGTGCCAGCAGTGTGGTGACGGGAGTCCCAGATACGCAGTATTTT.

This clonotype was detected a few times. V usage is TRBV6-5 and J usage is TRBJ2-1; D possibly corresponds to TRBD1 (6 bases). The CDR3 extends over 16 amino acids. Germline V gene data show CDR1 as MNHEY and CDR2 as SVGAGI. V was trimmed by 1 base and J by 7 bases, leaving 17 bases between them. The CDR3 is CASSYYRAAIRNEQFF. DNA for the CDR3: TGTGCCAGCAGTTACTACAGGGCGGCTATTCGAAATGAGCAGTTCTTC.

This clonotype was detected only a few times. The chain links TRBV5-4 to TRBJ2-3; 7 nucleotides agree with TRBD1. Per the germline V gene, CDR1 is SGHNT and CDR2 is YYREEE (reference sequence). This CDR3 spans 15 amino acids. V was clipped by 5 bases and J by 2 bases; unmatched bases: 8. CDR3 nucleotide sequence: TGTGCCAGCAGGGAAGACAGGGCACACACAGATACGCAGTATTTT. Its protein product is CASREDRAHTDTQYF. The complete variable domain, with remaining parts taken from reference TRBV5-4 and TRBJ2-3, reads ETGVTQSPTHLIKTRGQQVTLRCSSQSGHNTVSWYQQALGQGPQFIFQYYREEENGRGNFPPRFSGLQFPNYSSELNVNALELDDSALYLCASREDRAHTDTQYFGPGTRLTVL.

The chain links TRBV20-1 to TRBJ1-1, with D possibly TRBD1 on 5 matching bases. The CDR3 runs to 14 residues. Germline values: CDR1 DFQATT, CDR2 SNEGSKA (reference sequence). The V end lost 3 bases, the J end lost 2 bases, and 13 bases lay between the germline ends. CDR3 sequence reads: CSASLTGDNTEAFF. CDR3 DNA: TGCAGTGCTAGCCTCACAGGAGATAACACTGAAGCTTTCTTT.